These 30 T cell receptor beta chains were all obtained from the same sample, sequenced in a study of regulatory T cells in long-lasting Graves disease. Assembly of TCR beta libraries relied on iRepertoire HTBI primers together with Arm-PCR of CDR3 regions. MiXCR, run by TCRdb on the multiplex PCR reads, gives a single entry per CDR3 protein. This sample has about 470,000 distinct CDR3 sequences, with more than 13% found just once. Described time point: newly diagnosed GD, antithyroid drugs for less than 3 months. Scientists built the TCR library using RNA that was extracted from PBMCs. In addition, the sample was reused for a study of T cells in Graves' hyperthyroidism and ophthalmopathy.

The sequences come from peripheral blood mononuclear cells (PBMCs), collected at new diagnosis, from a patient treated with antithyroid drugs. The source of these receptors is a woman aged 30 to 39 with Graves disease.

This chain links TRBV20-1 with TRBJ2-7; perhaps D is TRBD1 or TRBD2 (6 bases each). CDR1 DFQATT and CDR2 SNEGSKA come from the germline V gene (reference sequence). Trimming left V 6 bases short and J 2 bases short, with 17 bases between. There are 14 residues in the CDR3. CDR3 sequence: CSARTGTFTYEQYF. In nucleotides, the CDR3 is TGCAGTGCAAGAACAGGGACTTTTACCTACGAGCAGTACTTC.

This clonotype was counted only a few times. The V gene is TRBV6-5, the J gene TRBJ2-3; 11 nucleotides line up with TRBD2. In germline, CDR1 is MNHEY, CDR2 SVGAGI. The CDR3 covers 16 residues. Trimming took 4 bases from V and 6 from J; bases not matched to a gene: 9. CDR3 DNA: TGTGCCAGCAGTTCCCGACTAGCGGGGCTTCGGGATACGCAGTATTTT. It encodes CASSSRLAGLRDTQYF.

This clonotype appeared many times. An end of the junction differs from the germline gene, which may be a read error. The chain has TRBV5-5 and TRBJ2-2; D unclear. Germline V CDR1 and CDR2: SGHKS, YYEKEE (reference sequence). This CDR3 contains 14 residues. CDR3 nucleotide sequence: TGCGCCAGCAGCTTTATTAAGGAGAACGGGGAGCTGTTTTTT. This encodes CASSFIKENGELFF.

This clonotype came up many times. The V gene is TRBV30, the J gene TRBJ1-2, with D hard to call. CDR1 and CDR2 (germline): GTSNPN, SVGIG (reference sequence). With 0 bases removed from V and 8 bases from J, the gap between germline ends came to 10 bases. The CDR3 length is 12 residues. The CDR3 DNA is TGTGCCTGGAGTGTATCTAAAGGAGGCTACACCTTC. Its translation is CAWSVSKGGYTF.

This clonotype was seen many times. The CDR3 protein is CASSQDPILAGPEQFF. The CDR3 region has the DNA TGTGCCAGCAGCCAAGATCCAATCCTAGCGGGACCCGAGCAGTTCTTC. The chain carries TRBV3-1 and TRBJ2-1; TRBD2 agrees at 9 bases. The CDR3 runs 16 residues. Germline-derived CDR1 and CDR2 are LGHDT and YNNKEL (reference sequence). Trimming cost V 0 bases and J 10 bases; bases outside gene matches: 10.

The chain carries TRBV5-6 and TRBJ2-7; the D gene is possibly TRBD2 (6 bases). Germline V gene sequence: CDR1 SGHDT, CDR2 YYEEEE. The CDR3 length is 16 residues. Trimming took 3 bases from V and 3 from J, leaving 19 bases between them. Here the CDR3 DNA reads TGTGCCAGCAGCTCCCCACACAGACTAGATGTCTACGAGCAGTACTTC. Encoded protein: CASSSPHRLDVYEQYF.

The table lists this clonotype with many counts. This rearrangement joins TRBV6-2 or TRBV6-3 to TRBJ2-3; D ambiguous. Trimming left V 5 bases short and J 6 bases short, with 15 bases between. Per germline, CDR1 MNHEY and CDR2 SVGEGT. CDR3 length: 14 residues. The CDR3 coding sequence is TGTGCCAGCAGTGAACAGTTAAGTCGGGATACGCAGTATTTT. It translates to CASSEQLSRDTQYF.

This clonotype was recorded at least ten times. The chain is built from TRBV2 and TRBJ1-1; 9 nucleotides agree with TRBD1. Trimming removed 6 bases from V and 0 bases from J; junction bases left unmatched: 8. Germline assignment: CDR1 SNHLY and CDR2 FYNNEI. The CDR3 contains 16 residues. The CDR3 nucleotides are TGTGCCAGCAGACCCCCGGGGACAGGGTTGAACACTGAAGCTTTCTTT. Protein sequence: CASRPPGTGLNTEAFF.

There are many counts of this clonotype. This chain joins TRBV2 and TRBJ2-7, with D possibly matching TRBD1 (5 bases). V was shortened by 3 bases and J by 3 bases, with 9 bases between the two germline ends. Germline V gene lookup returns CDR1 SNHLY and CDR2 FYNNEI. This CDR3 contains 13 residues. CDR3 nucleotides: TGTGCCAGCAGTGATGGCAGGGTCTACGAGCAGTACTTC. Translation: CASSDGRVYEQYF.

This clonotype showed up many times. At one end the junction does not follow the germline gene, possibly because of a read error. The chain links TRBV15 to TRBJ1-1; D unresolved. CDR3 length: 13 residues. Looked up from germline, CDR1 is LNHNV and CDR2 is YYDKDF (reference sequence). CDR3 DNA sequence: TGTGCCACCGGTCGAATCCCTAACACTGAAGCCTTCTTT. This translates into CATGRIPNTEAFF.

This clonotype showed up many times. V is TRBV2 and J is TRBJ1-2, with 9 bases fitting TRBD1. Per the germline V gene, CDR1 is SNHLY and CDR2 is FYNNEI. V lost 4 bases, J lost 8 bases, and 14 bases stayed unmatched. The CDR3 length is 16 residues. The CDR3 region has the DNA TGTGCCAGCAGTGGGCCGGGACAGGGAGTGGATAGGGGCTACACCTTC. Its translation: CASSGPGQGVDRGYTF.

This clonotype came up a few times. This chain connects TRBV19 to TRBJ2-1, with 8 bases matching TRBD1. Losses at the gene ends were 1 base for V and 0 bases for J; bases not matched to a gene: 14. CDR1 and CDR2 from the germline V gene are LNHDA and SQIVND (reference sequence). CDR3 length: 20 residues. CDR3 in DNA: TGTGCCAGTAGTATAGTCTGGGACAGGACGCCGTTAAGCTCCTACAATGAGCAGTTCTTC. It specifies CASSIVWDRTPLSSYNEQFF.

With respect to this clonotype: This may arise from a read error, as a much more abundant clone is one base away. The chain combines TRBV12-3 or TRBV12-4 with TRBJ2-1; D is uncertain. The CDR3 is made up of 12 amino acids. CDR3 in amino acids: CTSSSRSVEQFF. CDR3 bases: TGTACCAGCAGTTCCCGGAGCGTTGAGCAGTTCTTC.

This clonotype was picked up many times. The chain combines TRBV20-1 with TRBJ1-1; a possible D gene is TRBD1 (6 bases). The CDR3 runs 13 residues. Germline V lookup: CDR1 DFQATT, CDR2 SNEGSKA (reference sequence). Trimming removed 4 bases at V and 5 bases at J, with 14 bases between. CDR3 loop: CSATRGGGTEAFF. For the CDR3, the DNA is TGCAGTGCTACCCGAGGGGGAGGGACTGAAGCTTTCTTT.

This clonotype came up many times. The rearrangement links TRBV14 to TRBJ2-7; 10 nucleotides match TRBD1. Germline V gene data show CDR1 as SGHDN and CDR2 as FVKESK. The CDR3 contains 15 residues. V lost 6 bases, J lost 3 bases, and 8 bases stayed unmatched. The CDR3, as DNA: TGTGCCAGCAGTAAAGCCGGGACAGGGGTCTACGAGCAGTACTTC. Protein sequence: CASSKAGTGVYEQYF.

A word on this clonotype: A much bigger clone sits one base away, suggesting this may be a read error. This chain connects TRBV6-1 to TRBJ2-7; the D is unclear. This CDR3 is built from 15 residues. Trimming cost V 6 bases and J 3 bases, with 18 bases left between them. The germline V gene encodes CDR1 MNHNS and CDR2 SASEGT. The CDR3 DNA follows: TGTGCCAGCAGAAAGGGCAGTTTCCCTTTCTACGAGCAGTACTTC. Protein: CASRKGSFPFYEQYF.

This clonotype was recorded at least ten times. The chain's CDR3 is CATQGSSYNEQFF. CDR3 bases: TGTGCCACACAGGGGAGCTCCTACAATGAGCAGTTCTTC. The chain uses TRBV7-2 and TRBJ2-1, with TRBD1 matching over 7 bases. Germline loops: CDR1 SGHTA, CDR2 FQGNSA. There are 13 residues in the CDR3. With 10 bases clipped from V and 0 bases from J, the junction kept 3 bases outside the gene matches.

Only a few counts were recorded for this clonotype. V and J are TRBV28 and TRBJ1-1; D is perhaps TRBD1 (5 bases). Per germline, CDR1 MDHEN and CDR2 SYDVKM. V was trimmed by 3 bases and J by 10 bases, leaving 9 bases between them. The CDR3 runs 11 residues. CDR3 in DNA: TGTGCCAGCAGTTTTAGCCAGGGAGCTTTCTTT. It codes for CASSFSQGAFF.

This clonotype was found once. This sequence is one base from a far larger clone and is likely a read error. The chain carries TRBV2 and TRBJ2-1, with D perhaps matching TRBD2 (5 bases). V dropped 7 bases and J dropped 10 bases, with 20 bases sitting between them. The CDR3 extends over 14 amino acids. Germline loops: CDR1 SNHLY, CDR2 FYNNEI. The CDR3, as DNA: TGTGCCAGCACCGCGAGCGAGGACTCCTACGAGCAGTTCTTC. Protein product: CASTASEDSYEQFF.

The chain carries TRBV10-1 and TRBJ2-3; TRBD2 aligns across 10 bases. The germline V gene encodes CDR1 WNHNN and CDR2 SYGVQD (reference sequence). The CDR3 spans 17 residues. Losses at the gene ends were 0 bases for V and 5 bases for J; bases not matched to a gene: 8. The CDR3 region is CASSESGLAGDGDTQYF. CDR3 nucleotides: TGCGCCAGCAGTGAGTCTGGGCTAGCGGGAGATGGAGATACGCAGTATTTT.

The table lists this clonotype with many counts. This chain joins TRBV10-3 and TRBJ2-7, with D possibly being TRBD2 (6 bases). The CDR3 length is 14 residues. Germline V lookup: CDR1 ENHRY, CDR2 SYGVKD. The germline V and J ends were trimmed by 3 bases and 3 bases, with 12 bases remaining between them. In nucleotides, the CDR3 is TGTGCCATCAGTGACCGGGACGGGAGCTACGAGCAGTACTTC. The encoded protein is CAISDRDGSYEQYF.

This clonotype was seen just once. The chain uses TRBV2 and TRBJ1-1; no firm D call. Germline-derived CDR1 and CDR2 are SNHLY and FYNNEI. The length of the CDR3 is 13 residues. V was shortened by 11 bases and J by 2 bases, with 15 bases between the two germline ends. The CDR3 is CAPSGTENTEAFF. The CDR3 nucleotides read TGTGCCCCCAGTGGTACAGAAAACACTGAAGCTTTCTTT.

In its sample, this clonotype was seen many times. The chain joins TRBV30 to TRBJ1-2; D is possibly TRBD1 (6 bases). The CDR3 contains 12 residues. The germline gives CDR1 GTSNPN, CDR2 SVGIG (reference sequence). The DNA of the CDR3 is TGTACAAACAGGGAAACTAACTATGGCTACACCTTC. Residues: CTNRETNYGYTF.

This clonotype was seen repeatedly, ten times or more. The chain carries TRBV10-3 and TRBJ2-2; 7 bases match TRBD2. Looked up from germline, CDR1 is ENHRY and CDR2 is SYGVKD. J lost 3 bases, V lost 3 bases, and 7 bases had no gene match. This CDR3 spans 16 amino acids. The CDR3: CAISDPGGSHTGELFF. As DNA, the CDR3 is TGTGCCATCAGTGACCCGGGGGGATCGCACACCGGGGAGCTGTTTTTT.

The chain joins TRBV15 to TRBJ1-5; TRBD1 matches at 10 bases. J gave up 6 bases and V 5 bases, and 7 bases lay outside the gene matches. Germline CDR1 is LNHNV and CDR2 is YYDKDF (reference sequence). CDR3 size: 15 residues. CDR3 region: CATSEGQGGTQPQHF. CDR3 nucleotides: TGTGCCACCAGCGAAGGACAGGGGGGTACTCAGCCCCAGCATTTT.

This clonotype was counted at least ten times. This chain links TRBV5-6 with TRBJ2-1, with 8 nucleotides matching TRBD2. V was pared by 0 bases and J by 4 bases, with 6 bases of the junction left unmatched. This CDR3 spans 16 amino acids. Germline CDR1 reads SGHDT; CDR2 reads YYEEEE. In nucleotides, the CDR3 is TGTGCCAGCAGCTTGGTCAGCGGGAGAAAGTACAATGAGCAGTTCTTC. This translates into CASSLVSGRKYNEQFF.

This clonotype has ten or more counts. The chain combines TRBV12-3 or TRBV12-4 with TRBJ2-1; TRBD2 matches at 9 bases. Trimming took 8 bases from V and 7 from J; bases not matched to a gene: 18. The CDR3 is 17 amino acids. In DNA form, the CDR3 reads TGTGCCAGCTCCCAGTTCGCGGGAGGGCCCCCGGAGAATGAGCAGTTCTTC. It translates to CASSQFAGGPPENEQFF.

In this sample, this clonotype turned up many times. The rearrangement joins TRBV28 to TRBJ2-3; D is possibly TRBD2 (8 bases). The CDR3 sequence is 15 residues long. Trimming took off 6 bases at V and 4 bases at J, with 17 bases between the two ends. Looked up from germline, CDR1 is MDHEN and CDR2 is SYDVKM. CDR3 amino acids: CASSQGGLGADTQYF. The CDR3 region has the DNA TGTGCCAGCAGCCAGGGGGGACTAGGGGCAGATACGCAGTATTTT.

This sequence joins TRBV19 and TRBJ2-2; no firm D call. Germline-derived CDR1 and CDR2 are LNHDA and SQIVND (reference sequence). There are 15 residues in the CDR3. The V end lost 3 bases, the J end lost 0 bases, and 8 bases lay between the germline ends. The CDR3 loop is CASSMGSANTGELFF. The DNA of the CDR3 is TGTGCCAGTAGTATGGGGTCCGCGAACACCGGGGAGCTGTTTTTT.

This clonotype was seen ten or more times. This rearrangement joins TRBV11-2 to TRBJ2-3, with D uncertain. V was cut by 1 base and J by 4 bases, with 12 bases left in between. This CDR3 is 15 amino acids long. CDR1 is SGHAT and CDR2 is FQNNGV in the germline V gene. CDR3 nucleotide sequence: TGTGCCAGCAGCTTAGCCGTCTCGGCGCCAGATACGCAGTATTTT. Translation: CASSLAVSAPDTQYF.